This T cell receptor (beta chain) is drawn from a study of OX40 agonist ivuxolimab in advanced cancers. Study overall: Cohort: around 79% men, mean age approximately 64, aged about 20 to 80.

The data were produced by immunoSEQ multiplex PCR, yet TCRdb's version contains in-frame clones alone and is incomplete. The sample has 65,000 to 80,000 clones; around 87% are singletons. This CDR3 has 13 residues. V lost 2 bases to trimming and J lost 7 bases, with 9 bases between them. Germline V gene data show CDR1 as LGHNA and CDR2 as YNFKEQ. This clonotype was sampled from an adult with an advanced solid tumor such as melanoma, head and neck, liver or kidney cancer. The chain employs TRBV4-2 and TRBJ2-1; tentative D call: TRBD1 (6 bases). The material sequenced was CD4+ or CD8+ T cells sorted from blood, taken in a trial of the OX40 agonist ivuxolimab. CDR3 nucleotides: TGTGCCAGCAGCCAAAGGCAGGGGAATGAGCAGTTCTTC. Translation: CASSQRQGNEQFF.